The 27 T cell receptor beta chains below all came from one sample that was sequenced in a study of T cell responses to AZD1222 COVID-19 vaccine. Generated by immunoSEQ multiplex PCR, the TCRdb table keeps only in-frame clones and is missing some. The data contain approximately 110,000 clones, around 87% of them seen just once; the ten biggest clones take up less than 4.5%. Material: peripheral blood, obtained 28 days after the second AZD1222 dose. The receptors here all came from an adult who received the AZD1222 COVID-19 vaccine.

The rearrangement joins TRBV9 to TRBJ1-4, with D uncertain. CDR3 length: 15 residues. CDR1 and CDR2 from the germline V gene are SGDLS and YYNGEE. V lost 3 bases and J lost 0, with 9 bases in between. The CDR3 DNA sequence: TGTGCCAGCAGCGGAAGTCCAGCAACTAATGAAAAACTGTTTTTT. Protein sequence: CASSGSPATNEKLFF.

The sample holds one count of this clone. J is TRBJ2-5 and V is TRBV30; D is possibly TRBD1 or TRBD2 (7 bases each). This CDR3 is 15 amino acids long. Germline V gene data show CDR1 as GTSNPN and CDR2 as SVGIG (reference sequence). Trimming stripped 3 bases from V and 2 bases from J, with 16 bases between. The CDR3 loop is CAWRRGTAGQETQYF. The CDR3 DNA is TGTGCCTGGAGGCGGGGGACAGCAGGTCAAGAGACCCAGTACTTC.

The chain recombines TRBV2 with TRBJ2-7; a possible D gene is TRBD1 (5 bases). Germline V lookup: CDR1 SNHLY, CDR2 FYNNEI. V gave up 4 bases and J gave up 2 bases, with 9 bases separating them. The CDR3 is 13 residues long. The CDR3 sequence: CASSVGVTYEQYF. The CDR3 region has the DNA TGTGCCAGCAGTGTAGGGGTGACCTACGAGCAGTACTTC.

CDR3 in DNA: TGTGCCAGCAGTGAATCGGCATGGGAGCAGTACTTC. Its protein is CASSESAWEQYF. This chain links TRBV6-1 with TRBJ2-7; D ambiguous. Germline V CDR1 and CDR2: MNHNS, SASEGT. CDR3 length equals 12 residues. Trimming left V 2 bases short and J 7 bases short, with 9 bases between.

This clone was seen just once. The V call is TRBV6-4, the J call TRBJ2-1; D gene unclear. V shed 6 bases and J shed 0 bases, with 9 bases lying between them. Germline CDR1 is MRHNA and CDR2 is SNTAGT. This CDR3 region has 14 residues. CDR3 amino acids: CASRPHFSYNEQFF. CDR3 sequence (DNA): TGTGCCAGCAGGCCCCATTTCTCCTACAATGAGCAGTTCTTC.

The chain recombines TRBV19 with TRBJ1-5, with 8 bases fitting TRBD1. Germline values: CDR1 LNHDA, CDR2 SQIVND (reference sequence). V gave up 3 bases and J gave up 12 bases; unmatched junction bases: 7. The CDR3 is made up of 13 amino acids. The CDR3 sequence is CASSMGGGQGQHF. For the CDR3, the DNA is TGTGCCAGTAGTATGGGGGGAGGACAGGGCCAGCATTTT.

V gene TRBV7-8 combines with J gene TRBJ2-1; D is uncertain. The V gene's germline CDR1 is SGHVS and CDR2 FQNEAQ. The V gene lost 4 bases and the J gene lost 0 bases, with 10 bases spanning the gap. This CDR3 is built from 15 residues. For the CDR3, the DNA is TGTGCCAGCAGCTCCAGCCGTATCTCCTACAATGAGCAGTTCTTC. It encodes CASSSSRISYNEQFF.

This clone has only one observation. This sample also contains other DNA sequences that code for the same CDR3. This chain joins TRBV7-3 and TRBJ2-1; 8 positions agree with TRBD1. V trimming: 5 bases; J trimming: 9 bases; junction bases outside the gene matches: 6. In germline, CDR1 is SGHTA, CDR2 FQGTGA. The CDR3 loop spans 13 amino acids. The CDR3: CASSLLTGGEQFF. CDR3 nucleotide sequence: TGTGCCAGCAGCCTCCTAACAGGGGGTGAGCAGTTCTTC.

V gene TRBV7-2 combines with J gene TRBJ1-1; D possibly corresponds to TRBD1 (5 bases). Per the germline V gene, CDR1 is SGHTA and CDR2 is FQGNSA. The V end lost 7 bases, the J end lost 4 bases, and 19 bases lay between the germline ends. The CDR3 totals 15 residues. The CDR3 DNA reads as TGTGCCAGCACATCGGTTTTTGGGGGTGGCACTGAAGCTTTCTTT. Translating it yields CASTSVFGGGTEAFF.

This chain uses TRBV6-5 with TRBJ1-4, with unresolved D. Trimming cost V 8 bases and J 7 bases, with 11 bases left between them. The CDR3 totals 12 residues. Germline-derived CDR1 and CDR2 are MNHEY and SVGAGI. CDR3 nucleotide sequence: TGTGCCAGCGCCCTTAAACGTGAAAAACTGTTTTTT. It encodes CASALKREKLFF.

This chain uses TRBV7-6 with TRBJ2-2; D may be TRBD2 (5 bases). There are 20 residues in the CDR3. Trimming left V 0 bases short and J 1 base short, with 21 bases between. Germline V gene data show CDR1 as SGHVS and CDR2 as FNYEAQ. The DNA for the CDR3 is TGTGCCAGCAGCTTAGCGGAGAGGGCGTGGACCTATGAGAACACCGGGGAGCTGTTTTTT. This encodes CASSLAERAWTYENTGELFF.

J is TRBJ2-1 and V is TRBV11-1; 7 bases map to TRBD2. V lost 4 bases, J lost 5 bases, and 14 bases stayed unmatched. The CDR3 contains 17 residues. CDR1 SGHAT and CDR2 FQDESV come from the germline V gene (reference sequence). CDR3 region: CASSSARLALADNEQFF. For the CDR3, the DNA is TGTGCCAGCAGCTCAGCCCGGTTGGCTCTAGCGGACAATGAGCAGTTCTTC.

V usage is TRBV5-4 and J usage is TRBJ2-3; D is uncertain. This CDR3 is 13 amino acids long. Looked up from germline, CDR1 is SGHNT and CDR2 is YYREEE (reference sequence). The V and J ends lost 4 bases and 4 bases respectively, with 10 bases between them. CDR3 region: CASSPLPPDTQYF. CDR3 DNA sequence: TGTGCCAGCAGCCCCCTGCCTCCAGATACGCAGTATTTT.

The chain is built from TRBV28 and TRBJ2-1, with 10 bases lining up with TRBD2. Losses at the gene ends were 10 bases for V and 7 bases for J; bases not matched to a gene: 7. Germline lookup yields CDR1 MDHEN and CDR2 SYDVKM. There are 13 residues in the CDR3. CDR3 sequence reads: CATRTSGGNEQFF. CDR3 nucleotide sequence: TGTGCCACAAGGACTAGCGGTGGAAATGAGCAGTTCTTC. The variable domain in full, completed from reference TRBV28 and TRBJ2-1, reads DVKVTQSSRYLVKRTGEKVFLECVQDMDHENMFWYRQDPGLGLRLIYFSYDVKMKEKGDIPEGYSVSREKKERFSLILESASTNQTSMYLCATRTSGGNEQFFGPGTRLTVL.

The chain is built from TRBV5-3 and TRBJ2-7, with a possible D match to TRBD2 (6 bases). TRBV5-3 is noted as an ORF with a role that remains uncertain. V gave up 3 bases and J gave up 4 bases, with 20 bases separating them. The CDR3 has 16 amino acids. The CDR3 nucleotides read TGTGCCAGAAGCTCCCGCCAGTTGGAGGGTTGGTACGAGCAGTACTTC. This translates into CARSSRQLEGWYEQYF.

The V call is TRBV3-1 (or the pseudogene TRBV3-2), the J call TRBJ2-6, with 14 bases lining up with TRBD2. With V trimmed by 4 bases and J by 0 bases, 8 bases remained unmatched. The germline gives CDR1 LGHDT, CDR2 YNNKEL (reference sequence). The length of the CDR3 is 20 residues. CDR3 nucleotides: TGTGCCAGCAGCCCCGGGACTAGCGGGAGACCCCTCTCTGGGGCCAACGTCCTGACTTTC. Translated: CASSPGTSGRPLSGANVLTF.

The rearrangement links TRBV6-6 to TRBJ1-6; TRBD1 aligns across 10 bases. Germline V lookup: CDR1 MNHNY, CDR2 SVGAGI (reference sequence). This CDR3 spans 15 amino acids. The junction had 5 bases not matched to a gene; V was cut back by 6 bases and J by 6 bases. CDR3 coding DNA: TGTGCCAGCAGGGGGACAGGGGATTCTAATTCACCCCTCCACTTT. This gives the protein CASRGTGDSNSPLHF.

V is TRBV5-4 and J is TRBJ1-2; 8 positions match TRBD1. J lost 5 bases, V lost 4 bases, and 4 bases had no gene match. Germline V gene data show CDR1 as SGHNT and CDR2 as YYREEE (reference sequence). This CDR3 region has 13 residues. The chain's CDR3 is CASSVGTGYGYTF. DNA for the CDR3: TGTGCCAGCAGCGTGGGGACAGGATATGGCTACACCTTC.

The V and J genes are TRBV12-3 or TRBV12-4 and TRBJ2-3; D tentatively reads TRBD1 or TRBD2 (5 bases each). Trimming left V 5 bases short and J 14 bases short, with 14 bases between. The CDR3 length is 11 residues. The CDR3 reads CASSAPGPPYF. The CDR3 nucleotides are TGTGCCAGCAGTGCACCGGGACCCCCGTATTTT.

V usage is TRBV2 and J usage is TRBJ2-1, with D possibly being TRBD1 or TRBD2 (7 bases each). This CDR3 contains 13 residues. Trimming pared 6 bases from V and 8 bases from J, leaving 14 bases between. CDR1 is SNHLY and CDR2 is FYNNEI in the germline V gene. Here the CDR3 DNA reads TGTGCCAGCAGACCAGGGGGGGACCATGAGCAGTTCTTC. Translated: CASRPGGDHEQFF.

Only one count was recorded for this clone. This chain's CDR3 is CASRDLVRGEAFF. CDR3 coding DNA: TGTGCCAGCAGGGACCTGGTGAGGGGTGAAGCTTTCTTT. V and J are TRBV2 and TRBJ1-1; TRBD1 might be the D (5 bases). Trimming removed 6 bases at V and 7 bases at J, with 15 bases between. The CDR3 is 13 amino acids. Germline V gives CDR1 SNHLY, CDR2 FYNNEI.

This chain connects TRBV15 to TRBJ2-7, with D possibly TRBD2 on 5 matching bases. The CDR3 runs 15 residues. Germline V gives CDR1 LNHNV, CDR2 YYDKDF (reference sequence). V lost 5 bases and J 3 bases, leaving 17 bases between the germline ends. CDR3 sequence reads: CATSDSRVGYYEQYF. The CDR3 DNA reads TGTGCCACCAGCGATTCGAGGGTAGGGTACTACGAGCAGTACTTC. Full variable domain (outside the CDR3, taken from reference TRBV15 and TRBJ2-7): DAMVIQNPRYQVTQFGKPVTLSCSQTLNHNVMYWYQQKSSQAPKLLFHYYDKDFNNEADTPDNFQSRRPNTSFCFLDIRSPGLGDTAMYLCATSDSRVGYYEQYFGPGTRLTVT.

This clone was detected once. The V call is TRBV30, the J call TRBJ1-6; weak D call: TRBD1 (5 bases). Germline lookup yields CDR1 GTSNPN and CDR2 SVGIG (reference sequence). The V end was cut by 0 bases, the J end by 6 bases, with 9 bases between. This CDR3 has 14 amino acids. DNA for the CDR3: TGTGCCTGGAGTGTATGGGGGAGTAATTCACCCCTCCACTTT. Amino acid sequence: CAWSVWGSNSPLHF. Looking up the rest from reference TRBV30 and TRBJ1-6 gives the full variable domain: SQTIHQWPATLVQPVGSPLSLECTVEGTSNPNLYWYRQAAGRGLQLLFYSVGIGQISSEVPQNLSASRPQDRQFILSSKKLLLSDSGFYLCAWSVWGSNSPLHFGNGTRLTVT.

The chain employs TRBV5-1 and TRBJ2-1; D tentatively fits TRBD1 or TRBD2 (5 bases each). Trimming cost V 0 bases and J 6 bases, with 7 bases left between them. The CDR3 is 13 residues long. Germline loops: CDR1 SGHRS, CDR2 YFSETQ. CDR3 nucleotide sequence: TGCGCCAGCAGCTTGGTCGGGGCCAATGAGCAGTTCTTC. The encoded protein is CASSLVGANEQFF. The complete variable domain, with remaining parts taken from reference TRBV5-1 and TRBJ2-1, reads KAGVTQTPRYLIKTRGQQVTLSCSPISGHRSVSWYQQTPGQGLQFLFEYFSETQRNKGNFPGRFSGRQFSNSRSEMNVSTLELGDSALYLCASSLVGANEQFFGPGTRLTVL.

This clone was observed a single time. The chain is built from TRBV19 and TRBJ1-1, with D possibly matching TRBD1 (6 bases). The CDR3 consists of 14 residues. The V gene lost 7 bases and the J gene lost 3 bases, with 15 bases spanning the gap. In germline, CDR1 is LNHDA, CDR2 SQIVND (reference sequence). CDR3 bases: TGTGCCAGTACCATAGGGGGGTTTTACACTGAAGCTTTCTTT. Translated, it gives CASTIGGFYTEAFF.

The J gene is TRBJ1-4, the V gene TRBV28; D perhaps matches TRBD1 (6 bases). Germline V gene sequence: CDR1 MDHEN, CDR2 SYDVKM. The CDR3 totals 16 residues. V shed 2 bases and J shed 2 bases, with 12 bases lying between them. CDR3 sequence: CASSLTGRRTNEKLFF. CDR3 sequence (DNA): TGTGCCAGCAGTTTAACAGGGCGACGGACTAATGAAAAACTGTTTTTT. The full variable domain, rest sourced from reference TRBV28 and TRBJ1-4, is DVKVTQSSRYLVKRTGEKVFLECVQDMDHENMFWYRQDPGLGLRLIYFSYDVKMKEKGDIPEGYSVSREKKERFSLILESASTNQTSMYLCASSLTGRRTNEKLFFGSGTQLSVL.

V usage is TRBV4-2 and J usage is TRBJ2-2, with D unresolved. CDR1 is LGHNA and CDR2 is YNFKEQ in the germline V gene. V lost 1 base and J lost 5, with 14 bases in between. The CDR3 has 16 residues. The CDR3 region is CASSQGIDVRTGELFF. In nucleotides, the CDR3 is TGTGCCAGCAGCCAAGGGATTGATGTGAGAACCGGGGAGCTGTTTTTT.